These T cell receptor beta chains were read from a single sample in a study of blood T cell repertoires in COVID-19. Sequencing used immunoSEQ multiplex PCR; TCRdb keeps in-frame clones, though not all of them. The sample yields fewer than 250,000 clones, roughly 88% seen once. The source material was peripheral blood. These receptors were taken from a woman in her thirties or forties who had recovered from COVID-19. The CDR3 runs from the conserved cysteine through the conserved F or W. Each record gives: J gene, clone size, D gene, V gene, CDR3 DNA, CDR3 protein. A D gene is named only where the DNA matches it firmly. Size values are once, few and many counts, or a class for expanded clones, and some rows have none.

>TRBJ2-5|.|.|TRBV30
TGTGCCTGGGGGGACTCCGGGGCCCAGTACTTC
CAWGDSGAQYF
>TRBJ1-1|.|.|TRBV21-1
TGTGCCAGCAGCGGCCGACGACAGGGTTCGAACGCTGAAGCTTTCTTT
CASSGRRQGSNAEAFF
>TRBJ2-7|.|.|TRBV5-1
TGCGCCAGCAGCTACAACTCCTACGAGCAGTACTTC
CASSYNSYEQYF
>TRBJ2-3|many|TRBD1|TRBV18
TGTGCCAGCTCACCAAGCCAGGGGGCATTAGATACGCAGTATTTT
CASSPSQGALDTQYF
>TRBJ2-3|.|TRBD1|TRBV29-1
TGCAGCGTTGGGGGACAGGGCACAGATACGCAGTATTTT
CSVGGQGTDTQYF
>TRBJ2-7|.|TRBD1|TRBV12-3/TRBV12-4
TGTGCCAGCACCAGGGGGAAGTCCTACGAGCAGTACTTC
CASTRGKSYEQYF
>TRBJ1-2|.|TRBD1|TRBV6-6
TGTGCCAGCGGACGAGGGACAGGGGAATACTATGGCTACACCTTC
CASGRGTGEYYGYTF
>TRBJ2-1|.|.|TRBV7-2
TGTGCCAGCAGCTTAGCGGGAGCCAATGAGCAGTTCTTC
CASSLAGANEQFF
>TRBJ1-6|.|TRBD1|TRBV6-5
TGTGCCAGCAGTTATTTGGGACAGTCACCCCTCCACTTT
CASSYLGQSPLHF
>TRBJ2-1|.|TRBD1|TRBV3-1/TRBV3-2
TGTGCCAGCAGAAGCACCGGGACAGGGGGTAAAAGTTCCTACAATGAGCAGTTCTTC
CASRSTGTGGKSSYNEQFF
>TRBJ1-5|.|.|TRBV19
TGTGCCAGTACCCGGGATATCTCTAGCAATCAGCCCCAGCATTTT
CASTRDISSNQPQHF
>TRBJ2-6|.|.|TRBV30
TGTGCCTGGAGTTTCACGCTGTATGGGACTTCTGGGGCCAACGTCCTGACTTTC
CAWSFTLYGTSGANVLTF
>TRBJ1-4|.|.|TRBV28
TGTGCCAGCAGTCTGGCAGGGGAAAAACTGTTTTTT
CASSLAGEKLFF
>TRBJ2-4|.|TRBD2|TRBV3-1/TRBV3-2
TGTGCCAGCAGCCAATCTCAGGGAGGGGACATTCAGTACTTC
CASSQSQGGDIQYF
>TRBJ2-3|.|.|TRBV14
TGTGCCAGCAGCCAAGTCGGTACAGATACGCAGTATTTT
CASSQVGTDTQYF
>TRBJ2-5|.|TRBD2|TRBV5-1
TGCGCCAGCAGTAGACTAGCGGGAGGTGAGACCCAGTACTTC
CASSRLAGGETQYF
>TRBJ2-7|once|.|TRBV5-4
TGTGCCAGCAGCTTCTCAGGGAACACCTACGAGCAGTACTTC
CASSFSGNTYEQYF
>TRBJ1-1|.|.|TRBV4-3
TGCGCCAGCAGCCGTAATGGAGCCACTGAAGCTTTCTTT
CASSRNGATEAFF
>TRBJ2-7|.|TRBD1|TRBV28
TGTGCCACCATAGGACAGGGCTCCTACGAGCAGTACTTC
CATIGQGSYEQYF
>TRBJ1-3|.|.|TRBV10-3
TGTGCCACTAGGAGGGAAGGTCAGACTGGAAACACCATATATTTT
CATRREGQTGNTIYF
>TRBJ2-3|.|TRBD1|TRBV6-5
TGTGCCAGCAGCCCGGGACAGGAGACAGATACGCAGTATTTT
CASSPGQETDTQYF
>TRBJ1-2|.|.|TRBV6-5
TGTGCCAGCAGTTACACAGGCACAGATGGCTACACCTTC
CASSYTGTDGYTF
>TRBJ1-3|few|.|TRBV19
TGTGCCAGTATCCCTCGCGGGAGCTCTGGAAACACCATATATTTT
CASIPRGSSGNTIYF
>TRBJ2-4|.|TRBD2|TRBV3-1/TRBV3-2
TGTGCCAGCAGCCATCTAGCGGGTACGGGCAAAAACATTCAGTACTTC
CASSHLAGTGKNIQYF
>TRBJ2-1|.|TRBD1|TRBV3-1/TRBV3-2
TGTGCCAGCAGCCAAACCGGGACAGGGGGCAATGAGCAGTTCTTC
CASSQTGTGGNEQFF
>TRBJ2-1|.|TRBD1|TRBV5-8
TGTGCCAGCAGCCATTGGACAGGGGGGAATGAGCAGTTCTTC
CASSHWTGGNEQFF
>TRBJ1-1|.|.|TRBV5-4
TGTGCCAGCAGCTTACAGGGCGAGGGGACTGAAGCTTTCTTT
CASSLQGEGTEAFF
>TRBJ2-5|.|TRBD1|TRBV3-1/TRBV3-2
TGTGCCAGCAGCCCAAGAACAGGGGTTCAGTACTTC
CASSPRTGVQYF
>TRBJ2-2|.|.|TRBV6-2/TRBV6-3
TGTGCCAGCAGTTACCGGGGGACCCTTAGCCGGGAGCTGTTTTTT
CASSYRGTLSRELFF
>TRBJ2-1|.|TRBD2|TRBV6-6
TGTGCCAGCAGTCCCCGGACTAGCGGGAGGTTGAACAATGAGCAGTTCTTC
CASSPRTSGRLNNEQFF
>TRBJ1-5|.|.|TRBV28
TGTGCCAGCAGGGGGCGCGTGAGCAATCAGCCCCAGCATTTT
CASRGRVSNQPQHF
>TRBJ1-1|.|.|TRBV5-1
TGCGCCAGTCTAGGACAGACAGACACTGAAGCTTTCTTT
CASLGQTDTEAFF
>TRBJ2-3|once|TRBD1|TRBV2
TGTGCCAGCAGAGTTGGACAGGGTGGCACAGATACGCAGTATTTT
CASRVGQGGTDTQYF
>TRBJ1-2|few|.|TRBV4-1
TGCGCCAGCAGCCATAACAGGGAAGCATCCTATGGCTACACCTTC
CASSHNREASYGYTF
>TRBJ2-7|.|TRBD2|TRBV5-1
TGCGCCAGCAGCTTGGTGGGTAGCGGGAGGGAGTACGAGCAGTACTTC
CASSLVGSGREYEQYF
>TRBJ2-4|.|TRBD1|TRBV28
TGTGCCAGCAATAGTCCGGGACAGGGGACTCGAGGCATTCAGTACTTC
CASNSPGQGTRGIQYF
>TRBJ2-7|once|TRBD2|TRBV9
TGTGCCAGCAGCGCGACTAGCGGGAGGGCCTCGCAGTACTTC
CASSATSGRASQYF
>TRBJ2-7|.|TRBD2|TRBV7-2
TGTGCCAGCAGCCCAGACTCCGGGACTAGTGGTCAGAGCGAGCAGTACTTC
CASSPDSGTSGQSEQYF
>TRBJ1-2|.|.|TRBV6-5
TGTGCCAGCAGCGGGGTGGGGTATGGCTACACCTTC
CASSGVGYGYTF
>TRBJ2-3|.|TRBD2|TRBV19
TGTGCCAGTAGTAGGGGACTAGCGGGAGAAACAGATACGCAGTATTTT
CASSRGLAGETDTQYF
>TRBJ2-1|.|.|TRBV21-1
TGTGCCAGCAGCAAAGAACGGACTAGCGGGAGAGGAGGGCCGGAGCAGTTCTTC
CASSKERTSGRGGPEQFF
>TRBJ1-1|.|TRBD1|TRBV12-3/TRBV12-4
TGTGCCAGCAGGGACAGGGGGGACACTGAAGCTTTCTTT
CASRDRGDTEAFF